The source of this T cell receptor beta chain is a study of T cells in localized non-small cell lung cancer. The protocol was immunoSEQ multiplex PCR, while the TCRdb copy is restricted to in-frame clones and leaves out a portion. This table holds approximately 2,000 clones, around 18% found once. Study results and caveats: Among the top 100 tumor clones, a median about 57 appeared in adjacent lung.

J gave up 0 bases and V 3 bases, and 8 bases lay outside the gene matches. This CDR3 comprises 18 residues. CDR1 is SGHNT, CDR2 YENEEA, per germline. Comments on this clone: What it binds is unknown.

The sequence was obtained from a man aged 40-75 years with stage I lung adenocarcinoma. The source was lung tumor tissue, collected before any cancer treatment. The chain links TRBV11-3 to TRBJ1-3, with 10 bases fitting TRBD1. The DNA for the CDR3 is TGTGCCAGCAGCTTCTCTATGACAGGGGGCAACTCTGGAAACACCATATATTTT. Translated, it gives CASSFSMTGGNSGNTIYF. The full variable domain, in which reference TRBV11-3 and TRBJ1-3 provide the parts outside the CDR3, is EAGVVQSPRYKIIEKKQPVAFWCNPISGHNTLYWYLQNLGQGPELLIRYENEEAVDDSQLPKDRFSAERLKGVDSTLKIQPAELGDSAVYLCASSFSMTGGNSGNTIYFGEGSWLTVV.